Listed here are 31 T cell receptor beta chains from one sample, sequenced in a study of patients and donors after allogeneic stem cell transplantation. TCRdb re-called the RT-PCR reads with MiXCR, one entry per CDR3 protein. The table includes about 960,000 distinct CDR3 sequences, under 20% detected once. Specimen: blood, either unsorted or a sorted T cell fraction (not recorded which). The receptors shown here come from a human donor who was either an allogeneic HSCT recipient or a stem cell or donor lymphocyte infusion donor (not recorded which). It is not recorded whose cells these are; they may come from a transplant donor.

This clonotype was counted only a few times. This sequence joins TRBV29-1 and TRBJ2-3; D gene unclear. V lost 4 bases to trimming and J lost 3 bases, with 8 bases between them. This CDR3 contains 12 residues. CDR1 is SQVTM, CDR2 ANQGSEA, per germline. CDR3 DNA sequence: TGCAGCGTTGGAGGAGTGACAGATACGCAGTATTTT. It codes for CSVGGVTDTQYF.

The chain joins TRBV12-3 or TRBV12-4 to TRBJ2-1; 7 bases match TRBD2. The V gene end was trimmed by 0 bases and the J gene end by 7 bases; junction bases not matched to a gene: 12. This CDR3 spans 17 amino acids. CDR3 sequence (DNA): TGTGCCAGCAGTTTAGCGCGGGGACTACCGGCGGTAAATGAGCAGTTCTTC. It translates to CASSLARGLPAVNEQFF.

The genes are TRBV6-4 and TRBJ2-3, with TRBD2 matching 8 bases. Per the germline V gene, CDR1 is MRHNA and CDR2 is SNTAGT. The CDR3 runs 13 residues. Trimming cost V 9 bases and J 0 bases; bases outside gene matches: 2. In DNA, the CDR3 is TGTGCCAGAGCGGGGGAGAGCACAGATACGCAGTATTTT. Its translation: CARAGESTDTQYF.

This clonotype was observed a few times. The rearrangement uses TRBV9 and TRBJ2-2; D is ambiguous. The V gene lost 0 bases and the J gene lost 5 bases, with 8 bases spanning the gap. The germline V gene has CDR1 SGDLS and CDR2 YYNGEE. The CDR3 runs to 14 residues. The CDR3 loop reads CASSVDRYTGELFF. For the CDR3, the DNA is TGTGCCAGCAGCGTAGACCGTTATACCGGGGAGCTGTTTTTT.

The V call is TRBV4-1, the J call TRBJ2-7, with 9 bases lining up with TRBD1. This CDR3 spans 18 amino acids. J gave up 6 bases and V 0 bases, and 15 bases lay outside the gene matches. The V gene's germline CDR1 is MGHRA and CDR2 YSYEKL. The CDR3 DNA reads TGCGCCAGCAGCCAAGATCCTACACGCAGGGACAGGGTCCGCGAGCAGTACTTC. Translating gives CASSQDPTRRDRVREQYF.

This clonotype was seen only once. The chain carries TRBV19 and TRBJ1-3; a possible D gene is TRBD1 (6 bases). Trimming took 7 bases from V and 7 from J, leaving 11 bases between them. The CDR3 covers 12 residues. Looked up from germline, CDR1 is LNHDA and CDR2 is SQIVND (reference sequence). The chain's CDR3 is CASNTGWNTIYF. As DNA, the CDR3 is TGTGCCAGTAACACAGGGTGGAACACCATATATTTT.

This chain uses TRBV3-1 with TRBJ2-3; 11 bases are shared with TRBD2. The J segment lost 4 bases and the V segment lost 4 bases, leaving 7 bases of the junction unmatched. The CDR3 runs to 16 residues. The germline V gene encodes CDR1 LGHDT and CDR2 YNNKEL (reference sequence). CDR3 residues: CASSPSSGRIADTQYF. The CDR3 DNA sequence: TGTGCCAGCAGCCCCTCTAGCGGGAGGATCGCAGATACGCAGTATTTT.

The sample holds many counts of this clonotype. This chain's CDR3 is CASSLGLMAYEQYF. The DNA of the CDR3 is TGTGCCAGCAGCTTGGGACTTATGGCCTACGAGCAGTACTTC. V is TRBV5-6 and J is TRBJ2-7; D remains ambiguous. CDR1 and CDR2 (germline): SGHDT, YYEEEE. The CDR3 sequence is 14 residues long. Trimming cost V 0 bases and J 2 bases, with 9 bases left between them.

The CDR3 DNA is TGTGCCAGCAGTGAAGGGGTTGGCGTTTTAAATGAGCAGTTCTTC. Translation: CASSEGVGVLNEQFF. The chain couples TRBV25-1 to TRBJ2-1; D uncertain. This CDR3 comprises 15 residues. Germline loops: CDR1 MGHDK, CDR2 SYGVNS. Trimming took off 2 bases at V and 7 bases at J, with 15 bases between the two ends. Full variable domain (missing parts from reference TRBV25-1 and TRBJ2-1): EADIYQTPRYLVIGTGKKITLECSQTMGHDKMYWYQQDPGMELHLIHYSYGVNSTEKGDLSSESTVSRIRTEHFPLTLESARPSHTSQYLCASSEGVGVLNEQFFGPGTRLTVL.

This clonotype was seen a few times. V and J are TRBV15 and TRBJ1-4; TRBD1 aligns across 9 bases. After removal of 3 bases from V and 8 bases from J, the junction contained 10 bases not matched to a gene. CDR1 LNHNV and CDR2 YYDKDF come from the germline V gene (reference sequence). The CDR3 is 16 amino acids. CDR3 nucleotide sequence: TGTGCCACCAGCAGGGGAAACAGGGGGCGCGTCGAAAAACTGTTTTTT. Protein sequence: CATSRGNRGRVEKLFF.

This clonotype turned up a few times. This chain uses TRBV20-1 with TRBJ1-3, with a weak D call TRBD1 (5 bases). The CDR3 is 15 residues long. The germline gives CDR1 DFQATT, CDR2 SNEGSKA (reference sequence). V gave up 6 bases and J gave up 0 bases, with 15 bases separating them. CDR3: CSAVLQGSSGNTIYF. The DNA of the CDR3 is TGCAGTGCCGTCTTGCAGGGTTCCTCTGGAAACACCATATATTTT.

This chain uses TRBV20-1 with TRBJ1-1; D remains unclear. The V end was cut by 5 bases, the J end by 0 bases, with 13 bases between. Germline V gene sequence: CDR1 DFQATT, CDR2 SNEGSKA (reference sequence). This CDR3 comprises 14 residues. CDR3 nucleotide sequence: TGCAGTGCTCCAAAGACACAAATGAACACTGAAGCTTTCTTT. Translating gives CSAPKTQMNTEAFF.

This clonotype was counted a few times. The chain links TRBV25-1 to TRBJ1-1, with a possible D match to TRBD1 (5 bases). V was clipped by 3 bases and J by 6 bases, with 14 bases between them. This CDR3 has 14 amino acids. Germline CDR1 reads MGHDK; CDR2 reads SYGVNS. CDR3 sequence: CASSDPPGVPEAFF. CDR3 coding DNA: TGTGCCAGCAGTGACCCCCCGGGGGTCCCTGAAGCTTTCTTT. The full variable domain, completed using reference TRBV25-1 and TRBJ1-1, is EADIYQTPRYLVIGTGKKITLECSQTMGHDKMYWYQQDPGMELHLIHYSYGVNSTEKGDLSSESTVSRIRTEHFPLTLESARPSHTSQYLCASSDPPGVPEAFFGQGTRLTVV.

The chain uses TRBV20-1 and TRBJ2-2, with D possibly being TRBD2 (5 bases). CDR1 DFQATT and CDR2 SNEGSKA come from the germline V gene (reference sequence). The germline V and J ends were trimmed by 5 bases and 3 bases, with 16 bases remaining between them. The CDR3 is 15 residues long. The CDR3 is CSAQTGEKDTGELFF. In nucleotides, the CDR3 is TGCAGTGCTCAAACCGGGGAGAAGGACACCGGGGAGCTGTTTTTT.

The rearrangement joins TRBV7-8 to TRBJ2-1, with 7 bases identical to TRBD1. CDR1 is SGHVS and CDR2 is FQNEAQ in the germline V gene. The CDR3 sequence is 16 residues long. V lost 0 bases to trimming and J lost 7 bases; unmatched junction nucleotides: 9. The CDR3 nucleotides are TGTGCCAGCAGCTTAGCGTCCTCGACAGGGTTGAATGAGCAGTTCTTC. Amino acid sequence: CASSLASSTGLNEQFF.

The rearrangement joins TRBV5-4 to TRBJ2-3; D not certain. V gave up 0 bases and J gave up 1 base, with 12 bases separating them. The length of the CDR3 is 16 residues. Germline V lookup: CDR1 SGHNT, CDR2 YYREEE (reference sequence). The CDR3 DNA is TGTGCCAGCAGCTTGGCCCCCTCCAAGGGCACAGATACGCAGTATTTT. Translating gives CASSLAPSKGTDTQYF.

The V call is TRBV20-1, the J call TRBJ2-1; TRBD2 agrees at 7 bases. The CDR3 loop spans 12 amino acids. Unmatched junction bases numbered 3, after V lost 4 bases and J lost 6 bases. Germline assignment: CDR1 DFQATT and CDR2 SNEGSKA (reference sequence). The CDR3 coding sequence is TGCAGTGCTACCCGGACTAGCAATGAGCAGTTCTTC. Translating it yields CSATRTSNEQFF.

The chain joins TRBV25-1 to TRBJ2-5; D possibly corresponds to TRBD1 (6 bases). Germline V lookup: CDR1 MGHDK, CDR2 SYGVNS. The CDR3 extends over 17 amino acids. V was pared by 2 bases and J by 1 base, with 17 bases between. CDR3 in DNA: TGTGCCAGCAGTGAAGGTCTACAGGGTCCCTCCCAAGAGACCCAGTACTTC. Residues: CASSEGLQGPSQETQYF.

The chain employs TRBV4-3 and TRBJ2-1; TRBD2 matches 8 bases. With V trimmed by 1 base and J by 4 bases, 9 bases remained unmatched. This CDR3 region has 17 residues. Germline V lookup: CDR1 LGHNA, CDR2 YSLEER. The CDR3 spells CASSQGTSSRPYNEQFF. The CDR3 DNA is TGCGCCAGCAGCCAAGGGACTAGCTCGCGTCCTTACAATGAGCAGTTCTTC.

This chain uses TRBV7-2 with TRBJ2-7, with 12 bases lining up with TRBD1. V dropped 5 bases and J dropped 7; count of bases not matched to a gene: 9. CDR1 and CDR2 from the germline V gene are SGHTA and FQGNSA. The CDR3 is 15 residues long. The CDR3 loop is CASSVTGTGGGEQYF. The CDR3 DNA follows: TGTGCCAGCAGCGTAACCGGGACAGGGGGCGGGGAGCAGTACTTC.

V is TRBV5-6 and J is TRBJ1-5, with D possibly being TRBD1 (5 bases). The germline gives CDR1 SGHDT, CDR2 YYEEEE. This CDR3 region has 16 residues. Trimming stripped 0 bases from V and 1 base from J, with 11 bases between. The CDR3 DNA is TGTGCCAGCAGCTTGGCGAGGGGACGAAGCAATCAGCCCCAGCATTTT. It encodes CASSLARGRSNQPQHF.

The V and J genes are TRBV9 and TRBJ2-1; D remains ambiguous. The CDR3 sequence is 13 residues long. Between the trimmed V and J ends, which lost 1 base and 7 bases, there was a span of 9 bases. CDR1 is SGDLS, CDR2 YYNGEE, per germline. The CDR3, as DNA: TGTGCCAGCAGCGTATGGTGGGCGAATGAGCAGTTCTTC. Encoded protein: CASSVWWANEQFF.

The V call is TRBV18, the J call TRBJ1-5, with D hard to call. With 0 bases removed from V and 3 bases from J, the gap between germline ends came to 6 bases. The CDR3 spans 14 residues. From germline, CDR1 is KGHSH and CDR2 LQKENI. CDR3 loop: CASSPPGYNQPQHF. The CDR3 region has the DNA TGTGCCAGCTCACCACCGGGTTACAATCAGCCCCAGCATTTT.

V and J are TRBV14 and TRBJ1-2; 9 bases match TRBD1. The CDR3 length is 14 residues. The germline CDR1 and CDR2 sequences are SGHDN and FVKESK. V was pared by 0 bases and J by 10 bases, with 6 bases of the junction left unmatched. In DNA, the CDR3 is TGTGCCAGCAGCCAAGACCTGGACAGGGGAGACTACACCTTC. It translates to CASSQDLDRGDYTF.

This clonotype was seen only a few times. The chain joins TRBV4-2 to TRBJ2-4; TRBD2 might be the D (6 bases). In germline, CDR1 is LGHNA, CDR2 YNFKEQ. There are 17 residues in the CDR3. V lost 3 bases to trimming and J lost 2 bases, with 17 bases between them. CDR3 bases: TGTGCCAGCAGCCAGGCGACCGGGAGAGGGTCCAAAAACATTCAGTACTTC. It codes for CASSQATGRGSKNIQYF.

This clonotype was counted between two and nine times. The rearrangement joins TRBV6-5 to TRBJ2-1; TRBD2 might be the D (7 bases). Germline values: CDR1 MNHEY, CDR2 SVGAGI. This CDR3 is 16 amino acids long. V was pared by 0 bases and J by 7 bases, with 16 bases between. CDR3 coding DNA: TGTGCCAGCAGTTACTCGACTGGGGGGGCTTGGAATGAGCAGTTCTTC. Translation gives CASSYSTGGAWNEQFF.

This chain joins TRBV2 and TRBJ1-5; D unresolved. Germline loops: CDR1 SNHLY, CDR2 FYNNEI. V was pared by 4 bases and J by 4 bases, with 11 bases between. The CDR3 length is 14 residues. The CDR3 region is CASSGVRENQPQHF. CDR3 DNA: TGTGCCAGCAGTGGGGTGAGGGAGAATCAGCCCCAGCATTTT. The full variable domain, completed using reference TRBV2 and TRBJ1-5, is EPEVTQTPSHQVTQMGQEVILRCVPISNHLYFYWYRQILGQKVEFLVSFYNNEISEKSEIFDDQFSVERPDGSNFTLKIRSTKLEDSAMYFCASSGVRENQPQHFGDGTRLSIL.

Turning to this clonotype: Mismatch with germline at one junction end may stem from a read error. The chain is built from TRBV19 and TRBJ1-2; D gene ambiguous. CDR1 and CDR2 from the germline V gene are LNHDA and SQIVND (reference sequence). The CDR3 totals 13 residues. The CDR3 protein is CASSIDSRIAAMF. In nucleotides, the CDR3 is TGTGCCAGTAGTATAGATTCCCGGATAGCGGCAATGTTC.

The J gene is TRBJ2-7, the V gene TRBV29-1; 11 nucleotides agree with TRBD1. Per germline, CDR1 SQVTM and CDR2 ANQGSEA. J was trimmed by 3 bases and V by 6 bases; bases with no gene match: 7. The CDR3 runs to 14 residues. The CDR3 region is CSVDTGTGGYEQYF. CDR3 sequence (DNA): TGCAGCGTAGATACCGGGACAGGGGGCTACGAGCAGTACTTC.

This clonotype was observed many times. V and J are TRBV4-2 and TRBJ2-7; D is uncertain. The CDR3 has 12 amino acids. Trimming removed 0 bases at V and 7 bases at J, with 7 bases between. Germline V gives CDR1 LGHNA, CDR2 YNFKEQ. The CDR3 DNA reads as TGTGCCAGCAGCCAAGATTTGGGGGAGCAGTACTTC. Residues: CASSQDLGEQYF.

This clonotype was observed a handful of times. This chain uses TRBV20-1 with TRBJ1-2, with D unresolved. The CDR3 is made up of 12 amino acids. Germline-derived CDR1 and CDR2 are DFQATT and SNEGSKA (reference sequence). Trimming shortened V by 3 bases and J by 4 bases, and 9 bases separated the two germline ends. The DNA of the CDR3 is TGCAGTGCTAGGGCAGAAGGCTATGGCTACACCTTC. This translates into CSARAEGYGYTF.